This TCR beta chain comes out of a study of response to subunit inactivated influenza vaccine. TCRdb recomputed calls from the RT-PCR reads with MiXCR, one row per CDR3 protein. Of 150,000 to 200,000 distinct CDR3 sequences listed, 12% were seen once; the top ten hold 25% to 30%. This CDR3 contains 16 residues. Trimming shortened V by 0 bases and J by 6 bases, and 14 bases separated the two germline ends. The germline V gene encodes CDR1 SGHAT and CDR2 FQNNGV. These data were also filed under a second study, of T cells expressing NK-cell markers. That investigation notes: Template switching by 5'RACE with UMIs generated the TCR beta cDNA. Sorted CD3+CD56+NKG2C+, CD3+CD56+NKG2C- and CD3+CD56-NKG2C+ T-cell subsets were beta-chain profiled. Seropositivity for HCMV was found in seven of the eight sequenced donors, with one seronegative. In several donors, dominant NKG2C+ clonotypes were roughly 1.0-7.0% of CD8+ T cells. Where several donors were concerned, these clonotypes also led the CD3+CD56-NKG2C+ fraction.

This chain connects TRBV11-2 to TRBJ2-2; D is uncertain. The sequenced sample was CD8+ T cells sorted from PBMCs, obtained roughly 13 days after vaccination. This receptor was identified in a man in his fifties or sixties who received an inactivated influenza vaccine. The CDR3 region is CASSLDGPQPAGELFF. DNA for the CDR3: TGTGCCAGCAGCTTAGATGGGCCCCAACCCGCCGGGGAGCTGTTTTTT. Together with reference TRBV11-2 and TRBJ2-2, the CDR3 gives the full variable domain: EAGVAQSPRYKIIEKRQSVAFWCNPISGHATLYWYQQILGQGPKLLIQFQNNGVVDDSQLPKDRFSAERLKGVDSTLKIQPAKLEDSAVYLCASSLDGPQPAGELFFGEGSRLTVL.